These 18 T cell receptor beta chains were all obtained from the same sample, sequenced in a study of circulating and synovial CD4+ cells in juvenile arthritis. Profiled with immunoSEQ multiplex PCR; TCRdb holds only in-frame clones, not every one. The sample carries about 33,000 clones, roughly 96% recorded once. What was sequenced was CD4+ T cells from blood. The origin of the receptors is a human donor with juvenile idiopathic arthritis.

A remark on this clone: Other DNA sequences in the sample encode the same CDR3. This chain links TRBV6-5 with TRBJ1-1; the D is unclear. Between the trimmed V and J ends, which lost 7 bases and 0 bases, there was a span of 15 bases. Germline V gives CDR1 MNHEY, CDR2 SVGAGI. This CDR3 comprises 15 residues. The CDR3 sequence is CASISPRGMNTEAFF. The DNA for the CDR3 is TGTGCCAGCATATCCCCCCGGGGTATGAACACTGAAGCTTTCTTT.

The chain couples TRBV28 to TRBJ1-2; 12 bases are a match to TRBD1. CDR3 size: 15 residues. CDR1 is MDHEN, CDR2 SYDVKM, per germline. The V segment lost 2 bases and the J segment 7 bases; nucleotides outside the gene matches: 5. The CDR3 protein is CASSLIVGQGAGYTF. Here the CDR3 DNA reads TGTGCCAGCAGTTTAATTGTGGGACAGGGGGCTGGCTACACCTTC.

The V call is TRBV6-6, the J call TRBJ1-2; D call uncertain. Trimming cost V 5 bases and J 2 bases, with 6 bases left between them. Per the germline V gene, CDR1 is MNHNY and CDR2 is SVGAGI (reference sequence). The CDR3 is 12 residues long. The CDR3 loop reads CASSPGNYGYTF. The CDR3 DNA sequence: TGTGCCAGCAGTCCAGGCAACTATGGCTACACCTTC.

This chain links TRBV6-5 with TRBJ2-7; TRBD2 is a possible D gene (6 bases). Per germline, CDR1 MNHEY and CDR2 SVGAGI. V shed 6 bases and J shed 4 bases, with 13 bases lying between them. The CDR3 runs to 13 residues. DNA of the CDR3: TGTGCCAGCAGGCGCGGGACGACGTACGAGCAGTACTTC. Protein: CASRRGTTYEQYF.

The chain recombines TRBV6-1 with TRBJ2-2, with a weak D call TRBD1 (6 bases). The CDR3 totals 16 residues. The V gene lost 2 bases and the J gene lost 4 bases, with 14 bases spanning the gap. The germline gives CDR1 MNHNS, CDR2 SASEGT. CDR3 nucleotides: TGTGCCAGCAGTGAACTTCCGGACAGATTCACCGGGGAGCTGTTTTTT. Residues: CASSELPDRFTGELFF.

CDR3 nucleotides: TGTGCCAGCAGCTTAGTGTGGCTTGCAGAGCAGTTCTTC. It yields the protein CASSLVWLAEQFF. The chain carries TRBV7-8 and TRBJ2-1; no firm D call. This CDR3 contains 13 residues. Trimming took off 1 base at V and 10 bases at J, with 11 bases between the two ends. CDR1 SGHVS and CDR2 FQNEAQ come from the germline V gene.

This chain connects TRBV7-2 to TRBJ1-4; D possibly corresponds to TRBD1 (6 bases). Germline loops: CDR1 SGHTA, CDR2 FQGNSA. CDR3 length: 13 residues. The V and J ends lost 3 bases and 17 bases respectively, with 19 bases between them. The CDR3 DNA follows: TGTGCCAGCAGCTTCAGGCAAGGGGGACCTGGATTTTTT. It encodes CASSFRQGGPGFF.

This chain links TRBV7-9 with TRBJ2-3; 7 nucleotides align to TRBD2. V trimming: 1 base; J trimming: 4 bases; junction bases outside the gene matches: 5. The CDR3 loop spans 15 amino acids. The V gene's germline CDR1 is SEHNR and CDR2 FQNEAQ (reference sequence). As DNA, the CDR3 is TGTGCCAGCAGCTTAGATGGACTAGACTCAGATACGCAGTATTTT. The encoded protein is CASSLDGLDSDTQYF.

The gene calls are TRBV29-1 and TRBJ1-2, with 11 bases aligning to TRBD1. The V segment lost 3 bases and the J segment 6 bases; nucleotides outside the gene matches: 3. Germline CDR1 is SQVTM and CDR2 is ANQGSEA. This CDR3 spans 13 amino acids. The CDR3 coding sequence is TGCAGCGTTGAGGACAGGGGGCCGGATGGCTACACCTTC. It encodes CSVEDRGPDGYTF.

This CDR3 reads CASMTTGSQETQYF. The CDR3 DNA follows: TGCGCCAGCATGACGACAGGTAGCCAAGAGACCCAGTACTTC. V and J are TRBV5-1 and TRBJ2-5; tentative D call: TRBD1 (6 bases). Germline V gene data show CDR1 as SGHRS and CDR2 as YFSETQ. The CDR3 is made up of 14 amino acids. The V and J ends lost 6 bases and 1 base respectively, with 13 bases between them.

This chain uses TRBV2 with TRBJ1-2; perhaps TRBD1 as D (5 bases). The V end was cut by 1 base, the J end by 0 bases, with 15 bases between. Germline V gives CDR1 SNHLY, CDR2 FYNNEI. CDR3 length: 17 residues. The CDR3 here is CASSEDDSWSANYGYTF. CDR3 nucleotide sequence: TGTGCCAGCAGTGAAGACGACAGCTGGTCTGCTAACTATGGCTACACCTTC. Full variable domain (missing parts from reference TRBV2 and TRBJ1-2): EPEVTQTPSHQVTQMGQEVILRCVPISNHLYFYWYRQILGQKVEFLVSFYNNEISEKSEIFDDQFSVERPDGSNFTLKIRSTKLEDSAMYFCASSEDDSWSANYGYTFGSGTRLTVV.

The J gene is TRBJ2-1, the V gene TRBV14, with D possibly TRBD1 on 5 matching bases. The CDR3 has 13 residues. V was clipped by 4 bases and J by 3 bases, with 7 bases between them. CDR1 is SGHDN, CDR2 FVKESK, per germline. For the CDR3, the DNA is TGTGCCAGCAGCCTCGACAGCTACAATGAGCAGTTCTTC. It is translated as CASSLDSYNEQFF.

This CDR3 is CASSPPGQGPPSSYEQYF. The CDR3 DNA sequence: TGTGCCAGCTCACCTCCGGGACAGGGCCCTCCAAGCTCCTACGAGCAGTACTTC. The V call is TRBV18, the J call TRBJ2-7; TRBD1 matches at 9 bases. The ends lost 3 bases at V and 0 bases at J; junction bases unmatched: 12. From germline, CDR1 is KGHSH and CDR2 LQKENI. The CDR3 sequence is 18 residues long. The whole variable domain, filled in from reference TRBV18 and TRBJ2-7, reads NAGVMQNPRHLVRRRGQEARLRCSPMKGHSHVYWYRQLPEEGLKFMVYLQKENIIDESGMPKERFSAEFPKEGPSILRIQQVVRGDSAAYFCASSPPGQGPPSSYEQYFGPGTRLTVT.

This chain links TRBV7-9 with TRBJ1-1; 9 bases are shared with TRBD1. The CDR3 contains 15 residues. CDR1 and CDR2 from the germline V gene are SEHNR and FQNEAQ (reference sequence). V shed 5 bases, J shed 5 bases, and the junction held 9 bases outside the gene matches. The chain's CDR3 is CASSPAGQGRTEAFF. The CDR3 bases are TGTGCCAGCAGCCCCGCCGGACAGGGGAGGACTGAAGCTTTCTTT.

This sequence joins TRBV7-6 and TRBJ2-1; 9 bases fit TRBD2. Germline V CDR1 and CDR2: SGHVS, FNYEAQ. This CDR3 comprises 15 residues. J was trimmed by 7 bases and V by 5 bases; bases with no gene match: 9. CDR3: CASSPGREGGNEQFF. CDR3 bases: TGTGCCAGCAGCCCCGGGCGGGAGGGCGGGAATGAGCAGTTCTTC.

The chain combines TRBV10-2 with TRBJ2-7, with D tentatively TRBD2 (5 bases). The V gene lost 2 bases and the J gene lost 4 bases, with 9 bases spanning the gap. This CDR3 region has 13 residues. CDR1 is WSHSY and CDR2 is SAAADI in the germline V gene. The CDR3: CASSEPSGYEQYF. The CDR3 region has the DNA TGCGCCAGCAGTGAGCCCTCGGGGTACGAGCAGTACTTC.

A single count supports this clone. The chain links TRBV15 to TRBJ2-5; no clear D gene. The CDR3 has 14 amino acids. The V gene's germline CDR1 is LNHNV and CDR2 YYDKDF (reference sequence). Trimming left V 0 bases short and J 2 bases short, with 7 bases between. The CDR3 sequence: CATSRERVQETQYF. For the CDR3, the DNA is TGTGCCACCAGCAGAGAACGGGTTCAAGAGACCCAGTACTTC.

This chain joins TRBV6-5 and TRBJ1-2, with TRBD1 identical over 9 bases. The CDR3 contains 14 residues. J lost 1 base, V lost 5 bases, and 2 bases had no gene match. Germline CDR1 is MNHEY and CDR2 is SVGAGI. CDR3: CASSRTGDNYGYTF. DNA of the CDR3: TGTGCCAGCAGTCGGACAGGGGATAACTATGGCTACACCTTC.